One and the same sample provided the 6 T cell receptor beta chains below, sequenced in a study of shared clonotypes between healthy human individuals. TCRdb's table, derived via immunoSEQ multiplex PCR, lists solely in-frame clones and lacks some. The top ten hold roughly 0.13% of the sample, which has some 2,100,000 clones, 90% to 97% seen once. Sample: naive CD4+ T cells sorted from blood. The subset denotes: CD45RA+ positively selected. The receptors originated from a man aged 18 to 35 in good health.

This sequence joins TRBV28 and TRBJ2-7; D is uncertain. Trimming cost V 10 bases and J 2 bases, with 9 bases left between them. The CDR3 totals 11 residues. Germline CDR1 reads MDHEN; CDR2 reads SYDVKM. CDR3 region: CATKGPYEQYF. CDR3 nucleotides: TGTGCCACCAAGGGCCCCTACGAGCAGTACTTC.

The chain joins TRBV5-6 to TRBJ2-7; TRBD1 matches 10 bases. The CDR3 is 15 residues long. Trimming at V came to 3 bases and at J to 3 bases, leaving 6 bases not matched to a gene. In germline, CDR1 is SGHDT, CDR2 YYEEEE. The CDR3 region is CASSYGDRGFYEQYF. CDR3 bases: TGTGCCAGCAGCTACGGGGACAGGGGTTTCTACGAGCAGTACTTC. Filled out from reference TRBV5-6 and TRBJ2-7, the complete variable domain reads DAGVTQSPTHLIKTRGQQVTLRCSPKSGHDTVSWYQQALGQGPQFIFQYYEEEERQRGNFPDRFSGHQFPNYSSELNVNALLLGDSALYLCASSYGDRGFYEQYFGPGTRLTVT.

The rearrangement joins TRBV6-5 to TRBJ2-3; unclear D gene. V was trimmed by 8 bases and J by 0 bases, leaving 6 bases between them. From germline, CDR1 is MNHEY and CDR2 SVGAGI. This CDR3 has 12 amino acids. The CDR3 protein is CASGYSTDTQYF. The CDR3 coding sequence is TGTGCCAGCGGGTACAGCACAGATACGCAGTATTTT.

V gene TRBV11-2 combines with J gene TRBJ1-6; D may be TRBD1 (5 bases). From germline, CDR1 is SGHAT and CDR2 FQNNGV. This CDR3 has 16 residues. V dropped 1 base and J dropped 7 bases, with 14 bases sitting between them. The CDR3 region has the DNA TGTGCCAGCAGCTTAGGTCCCGCAGGGACCAATTCACCCCTCCACTTT. Its translation: CASSLGPAGTNSPLHF.

CDR3 sequence: CASSMGQPYGYTF. CDR3 bases: TGTGCCAGCAGCATGGGACAGCCTTATGGCTACACCTTC. The rearrangement links TRBV7-2 to TRBJ1-2; 7 bases match TRBD1. V lost 5 bases and J lost 5; bases outside the gene matches: 5. The CDR3 is made up of 13 amino acids. Germline V gives CDR1 SGHTA, CDR2 FQGNSA.

The chain couples TRBV11-2 to TRBJ2-3, with D possibly TRBD1 on 6 matching bases. The CDR3 sequence is 16 residues long. Looked up from germline, CDR1 is SGHAT and CDR2 is FQNNGV. Trimming took off 0 bases at V and 1 base at J, with 11 bases between the two ends. The CDR3, as DNA: TGTGCCAGCAGCTTAGATCCGCCAGGGGGCACAGATACGCAGTATTTT. Translation gives CASSLDPPGGTDTQYF.